The T cell receptor beta chain under discussion was sequenced for a study of OX40 agonist ivuxolimab in advanced cancers. Across the whole study: Dose-escalation patients were diagnosed with hepatocellular carcinoma, melanoma, renal cell cancer or head and neck cancer. One patient with hepatocellular carcinoma and two with cutaneous melanoma, three in all, had partial responses. Study-wide results and caveats: Low levels of normalized T-cell clonal expansion also appeared in some nonresponders. Fewer expanded clones were found on average in CD4+ than in CD8+ T cells.

Germline CDR1 is SGHTA and CDR2 is FQGTGA. The length of the CDR3 is 15 residues. J was trimmed by 7 bases and V by 4 bases; bases with no gene match: 9. Method: immunoSEQ multiplex PCR; TCRdb's copy keeps in-frame clones and lacks some. The sample holds 55,000 to 65,000 clones, 70% to 90% seen once. On this clone: Its antigen is unknown.

The rearrangement uses TRBV7-3 and TRBJ2-2; 7 bases are shared with TRBD1. Sample: CD4+ or CD8+ T cells sorted from blood, taken in a trial of the OX40 agonist ivuxolimab. The TCR sequence derives from an adult with an advanced solid tumor such as melanoma, head and neck, liver or kidney cancer. The CDR3 region has the DNA TGTGCCAGCAGCTCCAAAAGGGACAGAAACGGGGAGCTGTTTTTT. Translating gives CASSSKRDRNGELFF.